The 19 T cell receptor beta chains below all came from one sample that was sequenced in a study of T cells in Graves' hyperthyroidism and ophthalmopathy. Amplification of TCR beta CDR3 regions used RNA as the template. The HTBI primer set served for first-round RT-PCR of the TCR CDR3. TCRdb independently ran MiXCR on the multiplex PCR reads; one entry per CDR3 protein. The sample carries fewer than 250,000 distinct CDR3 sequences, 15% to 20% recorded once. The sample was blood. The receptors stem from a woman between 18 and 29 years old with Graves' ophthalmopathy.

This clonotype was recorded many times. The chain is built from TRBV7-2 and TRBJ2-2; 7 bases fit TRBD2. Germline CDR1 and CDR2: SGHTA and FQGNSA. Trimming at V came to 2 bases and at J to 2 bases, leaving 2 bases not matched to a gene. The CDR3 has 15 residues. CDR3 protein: CASSLMTSNTGELFF. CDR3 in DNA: TGTGCCAGCAGCTTAATGACTAGCAACACCGGGGAGCTGTTTTTT.

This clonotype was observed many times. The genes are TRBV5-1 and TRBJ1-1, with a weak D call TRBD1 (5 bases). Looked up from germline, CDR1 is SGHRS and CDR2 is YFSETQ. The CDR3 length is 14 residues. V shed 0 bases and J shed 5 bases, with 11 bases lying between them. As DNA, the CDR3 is TGCGCCAGCAGCTTGGGAGGGGATTGGACTGAAGCTTTCTTT. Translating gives CASSLGGDWTEAFF.

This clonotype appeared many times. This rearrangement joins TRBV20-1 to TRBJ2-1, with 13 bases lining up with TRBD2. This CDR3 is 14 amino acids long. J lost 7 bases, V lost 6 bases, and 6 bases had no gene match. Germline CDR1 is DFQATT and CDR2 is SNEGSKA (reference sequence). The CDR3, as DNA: TGCAGTGCCCCAACTAGCGGGAGGGCGAATGAGCAGTTCTTC. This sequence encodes CSAPTSGRANEQFF.

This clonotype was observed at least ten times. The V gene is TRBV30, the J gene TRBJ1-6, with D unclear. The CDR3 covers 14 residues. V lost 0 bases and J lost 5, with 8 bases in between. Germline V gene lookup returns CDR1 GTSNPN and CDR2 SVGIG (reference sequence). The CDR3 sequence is CAWSVGANNSPLHF. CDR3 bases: TGTGCCTGGAGTGTAGGAGCTAATAATTCACCCCTCCACTTT. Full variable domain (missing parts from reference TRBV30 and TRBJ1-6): SQTIHQWPATLVQPVGSPLSLECTVEGTSNPNLYWYRQAAGRGLQLLFYSVGIGQISSEVPQNLSASRPQDRQFILSSKKLLLSDSGFYLCAWSVGANNSPLHFGNGTRLTVT.

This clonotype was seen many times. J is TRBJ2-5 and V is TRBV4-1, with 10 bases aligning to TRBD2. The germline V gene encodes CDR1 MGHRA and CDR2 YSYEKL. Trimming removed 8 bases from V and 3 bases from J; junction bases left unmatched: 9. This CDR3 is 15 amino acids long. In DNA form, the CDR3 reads TGCGCCAGCGCCACGAGGACTAGCGGTGAAGAGACCCAGTACTTC. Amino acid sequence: CASATRTSGEETQYF.

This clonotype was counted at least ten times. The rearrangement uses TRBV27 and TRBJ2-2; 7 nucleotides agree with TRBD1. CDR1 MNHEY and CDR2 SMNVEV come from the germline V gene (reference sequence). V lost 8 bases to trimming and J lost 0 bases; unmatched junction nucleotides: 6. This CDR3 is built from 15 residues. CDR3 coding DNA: TGTGCCAGCCTTAACAGGGGCCCGAACACCGGGGAGCTGTTTTTT. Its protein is CASLNRGPNTGELFF.

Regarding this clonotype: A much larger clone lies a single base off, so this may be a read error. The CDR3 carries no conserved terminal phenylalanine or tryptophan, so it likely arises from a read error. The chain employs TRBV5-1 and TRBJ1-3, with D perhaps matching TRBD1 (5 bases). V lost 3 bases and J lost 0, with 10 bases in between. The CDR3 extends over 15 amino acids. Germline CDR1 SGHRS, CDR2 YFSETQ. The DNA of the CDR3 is TGCGCCAGCAGCTCGGGACGGAGCTCTGGAAACACCATATATTCT. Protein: CASSSGRSSGNTIYS.

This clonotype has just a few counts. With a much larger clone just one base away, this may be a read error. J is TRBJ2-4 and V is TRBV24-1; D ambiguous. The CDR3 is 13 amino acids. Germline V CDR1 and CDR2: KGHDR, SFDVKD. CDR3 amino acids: CATGDSFGYIQYF. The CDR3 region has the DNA TGTGCCACCGGTGATTCCTTTGGCTACATTCAGTACTTC.

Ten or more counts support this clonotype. The CDR3, as DNA: TGCGCCAGCAGCCGGGGCCAAGGGCCCGACGAGCAGTACTTC. It specifies CASSRGQGPDEQYF. The V call is TRBV5-1, the J call TRBJ2-7; the D gene could be TRBD1 or TRBD2 (5 bases each). In germline, CDR1 is SGHRS, CDR2 YFSETQ. V lost 4 bases to trimming and J lost 5 bases, with 16 bases between them. This CDR3 has 14 residues.

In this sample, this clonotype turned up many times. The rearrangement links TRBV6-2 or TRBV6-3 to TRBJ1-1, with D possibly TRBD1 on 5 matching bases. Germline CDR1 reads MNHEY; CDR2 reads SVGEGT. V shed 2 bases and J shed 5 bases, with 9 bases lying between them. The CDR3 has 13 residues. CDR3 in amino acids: CASSYGRVTEAFF. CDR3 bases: TGTGCCAGCAGTTACGGCAGGGTGACTGAAGCTTTCTTT.

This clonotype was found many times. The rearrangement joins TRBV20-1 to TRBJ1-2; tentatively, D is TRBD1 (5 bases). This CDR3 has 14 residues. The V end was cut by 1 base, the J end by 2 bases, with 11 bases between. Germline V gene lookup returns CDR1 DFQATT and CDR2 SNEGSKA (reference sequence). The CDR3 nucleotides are TGCAGTGCTAGAGTGGCAGGGTCAAACTATGGCTACACCTTC. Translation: CSARVAGSNYGYTF.

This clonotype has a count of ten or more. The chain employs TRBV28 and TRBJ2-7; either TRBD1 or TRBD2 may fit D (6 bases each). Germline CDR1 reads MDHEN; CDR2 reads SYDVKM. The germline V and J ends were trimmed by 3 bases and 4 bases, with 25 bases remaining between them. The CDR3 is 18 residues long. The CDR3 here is CASSFSGARAIGIYEQYF. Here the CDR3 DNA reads TGTGCCAGCAGTTTTTCGGGGGCGCGGGCGATAGGGATTTACGAGCAGTACTTC. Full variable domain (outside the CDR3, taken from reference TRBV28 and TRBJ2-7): DVKVTQSSRYLVKRTGEKVFLECVQDMDHENMFWYRQDPGLGLRLIYFSYDVKMKEKGDIPEGYSVSREKKERFSLILESASTNQTSMYLCASSFSGARAIGIYEQYFGPGTRLTVT.

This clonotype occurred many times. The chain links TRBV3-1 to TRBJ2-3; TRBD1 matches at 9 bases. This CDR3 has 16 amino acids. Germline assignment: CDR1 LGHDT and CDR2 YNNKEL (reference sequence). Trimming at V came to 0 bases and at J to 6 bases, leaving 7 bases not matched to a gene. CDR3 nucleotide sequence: TGTGCCAGCAGCCAAGAAGACAGGGGGATTTTTGATACGCAGTATTTT. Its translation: CASSQEDRGIFDTQYF.

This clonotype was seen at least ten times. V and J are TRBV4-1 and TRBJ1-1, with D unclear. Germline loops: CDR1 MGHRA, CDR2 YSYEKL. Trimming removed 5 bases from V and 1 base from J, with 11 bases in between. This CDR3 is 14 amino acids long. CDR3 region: CASSFMRGNTEAFF. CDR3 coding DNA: TGCGCCAGCAGCTTTATGCGGGGGAACACTGAAGCTTTCTTT.

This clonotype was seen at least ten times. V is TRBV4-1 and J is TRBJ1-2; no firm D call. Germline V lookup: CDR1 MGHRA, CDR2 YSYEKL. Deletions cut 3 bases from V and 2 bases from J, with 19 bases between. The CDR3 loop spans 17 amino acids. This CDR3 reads CASSHPFEGRDNYGYTF. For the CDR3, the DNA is TGCGCCAGCAGCCATCCATTCGAGGGCAGAGACAACTATGGCTACACCTTC.

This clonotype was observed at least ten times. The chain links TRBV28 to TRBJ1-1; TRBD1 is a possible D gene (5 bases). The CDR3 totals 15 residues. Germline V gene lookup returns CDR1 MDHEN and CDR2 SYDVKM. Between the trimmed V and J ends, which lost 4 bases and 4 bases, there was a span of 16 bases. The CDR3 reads CASSSALGRGTEAFF. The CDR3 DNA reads TGTGCCAGCAGTTCCGCACTAGGGAGGGGCACTGAAGCTTTCTTT. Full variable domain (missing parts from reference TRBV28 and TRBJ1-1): DVKVTQSSRYLVKRTGEKVFLECVQDMDHENMFWYRQDPGLGLRLIYFSYDVKMKEKGDIPEGYSVSREKKERFSLILESASTNQTSMYLCASSSALGRGTEAFFGQGTRLTVV.

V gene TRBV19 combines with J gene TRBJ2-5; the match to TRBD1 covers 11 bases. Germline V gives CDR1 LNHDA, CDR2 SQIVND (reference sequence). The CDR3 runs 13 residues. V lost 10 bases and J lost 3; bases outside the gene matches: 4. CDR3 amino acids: CATRDRGEETQYF. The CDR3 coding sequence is TGTGCCACAAGGGACAGGGGGGAAGAGACCCAGTACTTC.

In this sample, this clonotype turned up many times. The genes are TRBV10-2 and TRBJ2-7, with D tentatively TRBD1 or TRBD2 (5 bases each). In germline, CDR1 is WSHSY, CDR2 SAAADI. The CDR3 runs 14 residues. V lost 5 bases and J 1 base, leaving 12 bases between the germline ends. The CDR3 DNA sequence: TGCGCCAGCAGTCGGGGACGCGGGTCCTACGAGCAGTACTTC. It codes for CASSRGRGSYEQYF.

DNA for the CDR3: TGTGCCAGCCAGTTACGAACGGGAGGGCGTGATACGCAGTATTTT. This sequence encodes CASQLRTGGRDTQYF. The rearrangement uses TRBV6-6 and TRBJ2-3; 8 bases map to TRBD2. The CDR3 covers 15 residues. Looked up from germline, CDR1 is MNHNY and CDR2 is SVGAGI (reference sequence). V lost 8 bases to trimming and J lost 6 bases; unmatched junction nucleotides: 13.